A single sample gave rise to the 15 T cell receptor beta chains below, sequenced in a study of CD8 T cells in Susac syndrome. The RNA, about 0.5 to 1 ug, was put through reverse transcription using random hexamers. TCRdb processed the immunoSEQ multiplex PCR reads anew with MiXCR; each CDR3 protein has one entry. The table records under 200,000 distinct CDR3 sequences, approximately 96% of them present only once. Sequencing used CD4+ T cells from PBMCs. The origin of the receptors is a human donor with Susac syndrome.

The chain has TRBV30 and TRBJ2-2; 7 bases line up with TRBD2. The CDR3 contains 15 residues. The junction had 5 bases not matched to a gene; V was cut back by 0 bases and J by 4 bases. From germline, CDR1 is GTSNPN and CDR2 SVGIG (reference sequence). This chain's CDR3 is CAWSVGTKGTGELFF. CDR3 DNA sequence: TGTGCCTGGAGTGTCGGGACTAAGGGCACCGGGGAGCTGTTTTTT.

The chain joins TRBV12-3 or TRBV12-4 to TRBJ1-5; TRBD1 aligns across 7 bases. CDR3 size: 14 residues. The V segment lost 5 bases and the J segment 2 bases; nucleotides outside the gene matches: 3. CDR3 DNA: TGTGCCAGCAGTCATGACAGGGGCAATCAGCCCCAGCATTTT. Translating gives CASSHDRGNQPQHF.

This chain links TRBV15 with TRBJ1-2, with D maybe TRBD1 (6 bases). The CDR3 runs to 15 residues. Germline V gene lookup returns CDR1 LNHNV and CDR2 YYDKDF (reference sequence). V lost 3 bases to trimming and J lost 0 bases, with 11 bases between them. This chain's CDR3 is CATSSGGHSNYGYTF. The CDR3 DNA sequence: TGTGCCACCAGCAGTGGGGGACACTCTAACTATGGCTACACCTTC.

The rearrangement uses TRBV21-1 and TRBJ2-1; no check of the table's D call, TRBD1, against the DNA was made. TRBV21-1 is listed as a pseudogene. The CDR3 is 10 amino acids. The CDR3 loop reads CANWTGAEFF. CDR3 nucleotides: TGTGCCAACTGGACCGGGGCTGAGTTCTTC.

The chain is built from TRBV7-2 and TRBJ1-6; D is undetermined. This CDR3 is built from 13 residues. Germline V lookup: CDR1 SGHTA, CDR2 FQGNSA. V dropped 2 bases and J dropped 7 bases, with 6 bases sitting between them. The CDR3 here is CASSLTGNSPLHF. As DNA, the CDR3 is TGTGCCAGCAGCTTAACGGGAAATTCACCCCTCCACTTT.

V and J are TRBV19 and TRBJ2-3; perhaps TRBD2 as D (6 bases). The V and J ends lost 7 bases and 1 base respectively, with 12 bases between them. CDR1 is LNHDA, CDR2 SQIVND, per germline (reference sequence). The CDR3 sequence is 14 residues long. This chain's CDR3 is CASTRAGGTDTQYF. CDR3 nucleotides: TGTGCCAGTACTCGAGCGGGTGGCACAGATACGCAGTATTTT.

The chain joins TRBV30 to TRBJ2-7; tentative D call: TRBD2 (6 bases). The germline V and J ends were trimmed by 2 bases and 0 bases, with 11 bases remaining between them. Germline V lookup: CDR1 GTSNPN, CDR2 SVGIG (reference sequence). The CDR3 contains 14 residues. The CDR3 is CAWSRRASSYEQYF. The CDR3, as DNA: TGTGCCTGGAGTAGGAGGGCTAGCTCCTACGAGCAGTACTTC.

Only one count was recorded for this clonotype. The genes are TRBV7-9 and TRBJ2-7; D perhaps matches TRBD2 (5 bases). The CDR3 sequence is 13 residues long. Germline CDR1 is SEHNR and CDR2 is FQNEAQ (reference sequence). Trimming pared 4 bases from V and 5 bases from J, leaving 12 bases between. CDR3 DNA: TGTGCCAGCAGCTCCGGGGTTTATGACGAGCAGTACTTC. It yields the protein CASSSGVYDEQYF.

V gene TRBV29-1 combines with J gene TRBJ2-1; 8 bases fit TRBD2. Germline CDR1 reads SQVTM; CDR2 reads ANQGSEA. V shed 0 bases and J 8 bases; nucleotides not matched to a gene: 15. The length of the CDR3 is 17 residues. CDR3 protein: CSVEDLQTGGRIDEQFF. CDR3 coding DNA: TGCAGCGTTGAAGATCTTCAAACGGGGGGGCGGATCGATGAGCAGTTCTTC.

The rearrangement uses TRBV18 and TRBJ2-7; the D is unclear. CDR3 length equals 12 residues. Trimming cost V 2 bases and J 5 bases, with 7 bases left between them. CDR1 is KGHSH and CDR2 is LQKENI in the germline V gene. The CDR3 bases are TGTGCCAGCTCACCAGAAGTGGACGAGCAGTACTTC. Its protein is CASSPEVDEQYF.

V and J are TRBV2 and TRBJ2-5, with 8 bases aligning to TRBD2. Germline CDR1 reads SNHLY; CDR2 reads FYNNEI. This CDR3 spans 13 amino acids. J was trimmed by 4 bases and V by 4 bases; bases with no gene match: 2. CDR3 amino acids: CASSVAGLETQYF. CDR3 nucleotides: TGTGCCAGCAGTGTAGCGGGGCTAGAGACCCAGTACTTC.

The CDR3 bases are TGTGCCTGGAGTGTACAGGCCTCCCTTAAGGGCTACACCTTC. It translates to CAWSVQASLKGYTF. This chain uses TRBV30 with TRBJ1-2; D is possibly TRBD1 (5 bases). The V end lost 0 bases, the J end lost 8 bases, and 16 bases lay between the germline ends. Germline V gene sequence: CDR1 GTSNPN, CDR2 SVGIG (reference sequence). The CDR3 sequence is 14 residues long.

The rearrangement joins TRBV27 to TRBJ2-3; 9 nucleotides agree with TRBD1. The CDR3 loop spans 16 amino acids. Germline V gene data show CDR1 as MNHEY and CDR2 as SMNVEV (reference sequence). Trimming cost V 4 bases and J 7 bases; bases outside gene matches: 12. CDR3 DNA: TGTGCCAGCAGTTCTACAGGGGGCGCGGGTCCTCATACGCAGTATTTT. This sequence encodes CASSSTGGAGPHTQYF.

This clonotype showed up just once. The CDR3 loop is CASSGDRVENIQYF. CDR3 nucleotides: TGTGCCAGCAGCGGGGACAGGGTGGAAAACATTCAGTACTTC. V usage is TRBV5-4 and J usage is TRBJ2-4; 9 nucleotides agree with TRBD1. The V gene's germline CDR1 is SGHNT and CDR2 YYREEE (reference sequence). The CDR3 runs 14 residues. Trimming at V came to 4 bases and at J to 5 bases, leaving 4 bases not matched to a gene.

CDR3 bases: TGCAGCGTTGATGGTCGCGGGGGAGACCCCTACGAGCAGTACTTC. As protein: CSVDGRGGDPYEQYF. The V call is TRBV29-1, the J call TRBJ2-7, with 7 bases identical to TRBD2. The CDR3 length is 15 residues. Trimming cost V 3 bases and J 2 bases; bases outside gene matches: 10. Germline values: CDR1 SQVTM, CDR2 ANQGSEA.